This note documents a single T cell receptor (beta chain) sequence. At least ten counts were recorded for this clonotype. Its antigen specificity is not known. The record has no base qualities; no much larger clone is one base away. Looking up the germline V gene yields CDR1 SGDLS and CDR2 YYNGEE. The V end loses 6 bases and the J end loses 3 bases, and a stretch of 13 bases separates them. Spanning cysteine to phenylalanine, the CDR3 consists of 14 amino acids. The DNA shown is the 42-base CDR3, in frame from base 1. The healthy controls were volunteers from a blood bank in Maryland, USA. Unsorted PBMC libraries were generated from 2 million PBMCs stored in RNAlater at -80 °C until RNA extraction. PBMCs were separated from peripheral blood using Ficoll-Hypaque density gradient centrifugation and then cryopreserved in liquid nitrogen. The sample originates from a study of neurological immune-mediated disorders (dated 2019 in TCRdb). At the level of the whole study: The study compared peripheral blood TCR-beta repertoires of HTLV-I-associated myelopathy (HAM/TSP) patients, multiple sclerosis patients and healthy controls using UMI-based sequencing. The cohort included 68 subjects: some 15 with HAM/TSP, roughly 35 with multiple sclerosis, and approximately 20 healthy controls. The roughly 110 TCR-beta libraries covered PBMC samples along with longitudinal samples, technical triplicates, and paired sorted CD4+ and CD8+ T-cell subsets. Beyond this particular receptor, the publication reports: TCR clonal expansion was greatest in HAM/TSP patients and smallest in MS patients, who ranked below even healthy controls. Across subjects, expanded clones never shared an identical CDR3 amino acid sequence, which suggests that the TCR-beta repertoires in every group were private.

cDNA was synthesized by template-switch 5'RACE using a primer with a 10-nucleotide random unique molecular identifier that tagged each TCR transcript. Every sequencing run covered 15-18 subjects and yielded more than 200 million TCR-beta sequences. Total RNA was extracted with the RNeasy kit. The KAPA Real-time Library Amplification kit was used to amplify TCR-beta VDJ regions with primers targeting the TCR constant region and the 5'RACE anchor. A first PCR added sample indexes and Illumina adaptors, and a second PCR then raised library yield. The roughly 650 bp TCR product was size-selected on a 2% E-gel SizeSelection system after Ampure bead purification. Before pooling, library quality was assessed on a Bioanalyzer, concentration was determined with Qubit, and library quantification was performed with the Kapa Library Quantification kit. An Illumina HiSeq 2500 sequenced the libraries paired-end 2 x 150 bp. To increase sequence diversity, about 25-31% phiX was spiked into each library pool. The original methods were these. Quality-filtered reads were processed with the UMI-based MiGEC pipeline, and over 80% of raw TCR sequences were removed by the MiGEC pipeline during error correction. VDJ genes were aligned to IMGT germline references, and each clonotype was defined by a unique CDR3 amino acid sequence together with V-J genes. Clonal expansion, Shannon diversity and CDR3 relatedness were evaluated with VDJtools (CalcPairwiseDistances, ClusterSamples), while phylogenetic trees were built in CLCbio workbench. A clone was classed as expanded if it had 8 or more unique UMIs, a cutoff based on coefficient-of-variation modelling across technical triplicates. The raw public reads went through TCRdb reprocessing: fastp at Q25, MiXCR clone calling, in-frame beta chains kept. CDR3 protein duplicates are merged, each entry listing the most common genes and DNA. These V and J calls are TCRdb output, not the study's own analysis. This sample holds 25,000 to 30,000 distinct CDR3 sequences; 6.6% were observed only once. The top ten clones comprise roughly 9% of the sample.

The sequence was collected from a woman in her forties or fifties in good health. The sequenced material came from PBMCs. The receptor chain draws on TRBV9 and TRBJ1-5; TRBD1 could be the D gene, as 5 bases match. The CDR3 reads CASNQGADNQPQHF. The DNA sequence is TGTGCCAGCAACCAAGGGGCCGACAATCAGCCCCAGCATTTT.